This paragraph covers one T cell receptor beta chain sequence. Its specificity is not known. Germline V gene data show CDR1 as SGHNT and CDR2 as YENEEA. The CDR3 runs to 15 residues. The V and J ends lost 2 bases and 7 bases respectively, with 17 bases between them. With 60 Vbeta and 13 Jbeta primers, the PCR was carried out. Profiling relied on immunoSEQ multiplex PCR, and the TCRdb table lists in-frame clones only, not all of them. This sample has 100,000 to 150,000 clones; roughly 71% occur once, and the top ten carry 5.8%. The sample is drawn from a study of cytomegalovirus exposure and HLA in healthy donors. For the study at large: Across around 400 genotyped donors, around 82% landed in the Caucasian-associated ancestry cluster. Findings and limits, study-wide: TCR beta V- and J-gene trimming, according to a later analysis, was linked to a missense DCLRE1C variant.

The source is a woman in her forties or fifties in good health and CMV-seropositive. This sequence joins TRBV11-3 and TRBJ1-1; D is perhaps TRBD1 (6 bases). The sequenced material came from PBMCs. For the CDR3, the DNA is TGTGCCAGCAGCTTACGGGGGGGGCTAGTCGGTGAAGCTTTCTTT. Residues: CASSLRGGLVGEAFF.